Described below is a single TCR beta chain sequence and its context. Generated by immunoSEQ multiplex PCR, the TCRdb table keeps only in-frame clones and is missing some. Found here are some 220,000 clones, roughly 85% of them singletons; the top ten hold 2.4%. This CDR3 comprises 15 residues. The germline V and J ends were trimmed by 0 bases and 4 bases, with 13 bases remaining between them. Germline CDR1 SGHNT, CDR2 YYREEE (reference sequence). The data are from a study of blood T cell repertoires in COVID-19. This TCR was sampled from a woman in her sixties or seventies with COVID-19, enrolled during active disease. V gene TRBV5-4 combines with J gene TRBJ1-2; no reliable D call. Sequencing was carried out using peripheral blood. The CDR3 loop is CASSLGARGSYGYTF. CDR3 coding DNA: TGTGCCAGCAGCTTGGGGGCGCGGGGATCCTATGGCTACACCTTC.